The clone carrying this T cell receptor (beta chain) was picked up a small number of times. The library tagged each cDNA molecule with unique molecular identifiers. One entry per CDR3 protein, called by TCRdb with MiXCR from the RACE reads. Seen here are fewer than 350,000 distinct CDR3 sequences, approximately 7.5% observed once, and the top ten hold around 1.2%. Documented time point: pre-sensitization, week 0. Treatment indicated: therapeutic diphenylcyclopropenone sensitization with weekly scalp DPC. The sample comes from a study of human T cells and chemical hapten exposure. Study-level background: The upper back received 0.01% DPC by patch testing, with results read at 6 days. Recorded diagnoses among the mostly female patients were alopecia areata, totalis or universalis.

The CDR3 loop spans 15 amino acids. Trimming took 6 bases from V and 0 from J, leaving 13 bases between them. The germline gives CDR1 ENHRY, CDR2 SYGVKD. The specimen was whole blood, collected in connection with sensitization to the hapten diphenylcyclopropenone (DPC). V usage is TRBV10-3 and J usage is TRBJ2-3, with a tentative D call TRBD1 (5 bases). This receptor was identified in a man aged 18 to 30 with alopecia areata. Some clones in this sample may be carry-over from other donors' samples. The CDR3 protein is CAIRVDTTSTDTQYF. The CDR3 DNA follows: TGTGCCATCAGGGTGGACACGACCAGCACAGATACGCAGTATTTT.